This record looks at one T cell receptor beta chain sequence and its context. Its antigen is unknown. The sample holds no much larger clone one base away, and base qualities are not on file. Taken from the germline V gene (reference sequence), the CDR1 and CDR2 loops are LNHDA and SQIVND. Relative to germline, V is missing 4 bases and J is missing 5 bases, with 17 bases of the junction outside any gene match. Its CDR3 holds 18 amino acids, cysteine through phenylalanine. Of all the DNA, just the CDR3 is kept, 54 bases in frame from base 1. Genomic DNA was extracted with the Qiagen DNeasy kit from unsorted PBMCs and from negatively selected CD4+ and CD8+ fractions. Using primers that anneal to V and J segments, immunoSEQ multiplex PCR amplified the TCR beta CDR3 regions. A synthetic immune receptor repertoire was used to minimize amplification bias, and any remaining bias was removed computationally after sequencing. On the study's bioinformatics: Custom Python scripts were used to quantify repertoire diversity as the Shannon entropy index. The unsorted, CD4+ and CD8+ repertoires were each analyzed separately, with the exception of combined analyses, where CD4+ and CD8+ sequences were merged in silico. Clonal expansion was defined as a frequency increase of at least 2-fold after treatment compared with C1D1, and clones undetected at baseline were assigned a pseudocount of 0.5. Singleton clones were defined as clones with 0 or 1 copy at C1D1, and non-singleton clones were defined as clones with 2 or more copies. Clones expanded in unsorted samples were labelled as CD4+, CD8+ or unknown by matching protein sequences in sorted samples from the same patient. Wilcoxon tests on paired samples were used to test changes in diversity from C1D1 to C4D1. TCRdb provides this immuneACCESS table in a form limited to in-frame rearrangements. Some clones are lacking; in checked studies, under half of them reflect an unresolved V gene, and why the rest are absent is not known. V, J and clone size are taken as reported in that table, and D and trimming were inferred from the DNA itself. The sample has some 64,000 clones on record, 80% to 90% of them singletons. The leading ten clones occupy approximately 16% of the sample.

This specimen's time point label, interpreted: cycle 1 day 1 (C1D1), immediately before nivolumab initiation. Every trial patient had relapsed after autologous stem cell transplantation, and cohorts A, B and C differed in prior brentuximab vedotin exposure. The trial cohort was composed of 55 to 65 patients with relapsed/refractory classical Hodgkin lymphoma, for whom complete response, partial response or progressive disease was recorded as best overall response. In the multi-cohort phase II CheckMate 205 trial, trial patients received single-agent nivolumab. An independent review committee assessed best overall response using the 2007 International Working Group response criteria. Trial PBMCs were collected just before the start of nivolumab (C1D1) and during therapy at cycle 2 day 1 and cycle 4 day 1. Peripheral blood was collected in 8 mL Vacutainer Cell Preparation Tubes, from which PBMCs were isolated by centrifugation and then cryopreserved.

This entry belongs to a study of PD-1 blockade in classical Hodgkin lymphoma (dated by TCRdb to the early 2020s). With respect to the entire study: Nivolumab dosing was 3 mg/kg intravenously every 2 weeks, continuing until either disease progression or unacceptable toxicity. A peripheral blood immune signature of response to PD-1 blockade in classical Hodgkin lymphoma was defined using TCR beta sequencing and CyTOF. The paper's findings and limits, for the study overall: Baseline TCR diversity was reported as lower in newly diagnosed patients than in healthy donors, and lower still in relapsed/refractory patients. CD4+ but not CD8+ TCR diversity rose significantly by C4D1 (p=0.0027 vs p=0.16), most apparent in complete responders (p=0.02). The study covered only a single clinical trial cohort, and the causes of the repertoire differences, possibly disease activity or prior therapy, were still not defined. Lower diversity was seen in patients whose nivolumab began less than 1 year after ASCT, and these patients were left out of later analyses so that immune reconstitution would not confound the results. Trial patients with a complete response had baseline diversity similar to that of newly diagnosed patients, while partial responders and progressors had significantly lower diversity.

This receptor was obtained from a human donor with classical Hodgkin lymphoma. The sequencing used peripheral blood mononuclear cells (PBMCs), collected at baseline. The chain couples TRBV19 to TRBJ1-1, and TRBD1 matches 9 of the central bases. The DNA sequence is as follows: TGTGCCAGTAGTAAACAGGGGGCACGGTTTTTCGGATGGACTGAAGCTTTCTTT. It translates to CASSKQGARFFGWTEAFF.